These 21 T cell receptor beta chains share one sample of origin, sequenced in a study of blood T cell repertoires in COVID-19. The table came from immunoSEQ multiplex PCR; TCRdb's copy has only in-frame clones and leaves some out. The sample consists of about 440,000 clones, 70% to 90% of them appearing once. Sequenced material: peripheral blood. These receptors were obtained from a woman between 45 and 60 years old with COVID-19, enrolled during active disease.

The CDR3 sequence is CASSLLRVSGQAYEQYF. CDR3 in DNA: TGTGCCAGCAGCTTGTTGCGTGTTTCGGGACAGGCCTACGAGCAGTACTTC. V gene TRBV5-8 combines with J gene TRBJ2-7; 8 bases are a match to TRBD1. The germline gives CDR1 SGHTS, CDR2 YDEGEE. Unmatched junction bases numbered 11, after V lost 1 base and J lost 2 bases. This CDR3 comprises 17 residues.

The rearrangement links TRBV5-1 to TRBJ1-6; TRBD1 is a possible D gene (5 bases). The CDR3 spans 16 residues. The V end lost 0 bases, the J end lost 7 bases, and 14 bases lay between the germline ends. Germline V gives CDR1 SGHRS, CDR2 YFSETQ. The CDR3 DNA follows: TGCGCCAGCAGCTTGGGCCCCGCGGGGCGAAATTCACCCCTCCACTTT. Translation gives CASSLGPAGRNSPLHF. Combining the CDR3 with reference TRBV5-1 and TRBJ1-6 gives the whole variable domain KAGVTQTPRYLIKTRGQQVTLSCSPISGHRSVSWYQQTPGQGLQFLFEYFSETQRNKGNFPGRFSGRQFSNSRSEMNVSTLELGDSALYLCASSLGPAGRNSPLHFGNGTRLTVT.

J is TRBJ1-1 and V is TRBV12-3 or TRBV12-4, with TRBD1 matching 7 bases. V lost 0 bases to trimming and J lost 7 bases; unmatched junction nucleotides: 2. CDR3 length: 13 residues. CDR3 nucleotide sequence: TGTGCCAGCAGTTTAGCGACAGGGATTGAAGCTTTCTTT. This gives the protein CASSLATGIEAFF.

V is TRBV2 and J is TRBJ2-7; 9 nucleotides match TRBD1. The CDR3 has 16 residues. CDR1 is SNHLY and CDR2 is FYNNEI in the germline V gene. Losses at the gene ends were 0 bases for V and 7 bases for J; bases not matched to a gene: 10. The CDR3 DNA reads TGTGCCAGCAGTGAAGCGCGAGGGACAGGGACCTTTGAGCAGTACTTC. Translation gives CASSEARGTGTFEQYF. Based on the CDR3 plus reference TRBV2 and TRBJ2-7, the full variable domain is EPEVTQTPSHQVTQMGQEVILRCVPISNHLYFYWYRQILGQKVEFLVSFYNNEISEKSEIFDDQFSVERPDGSNFTLKIRSTKLEDSAMYFCASSEARGTGTFEQYFGPGTRLTVT.

The chain combines TRBV6-1 with TRBJ1-5, with 8 bases aligning to TRBD1. CDR3 length: 16 amino acids. V shed 2 bases, J shed 7 bases, and the junction held 10 bases outside the gene matches. Germline V lookup: CDR1 MNHNS, CDR2 SASEGT. Here the CDR3 reads CASSESVSGGRQPQHF. CDR3 coding DNA: TGTGCCAGCAGTGAATCTGTTTCAGGGGGCCGGCAGCCCCAGCATTTT.

The rearrangement joins TRBV10-3 to TRBJ1-6, with 9 bases fitting TRBD1. This CDR3 comprises 15 residues. Germline CDR1 and CDR2: ENHRY and SYGVKD. With V trimmed by 3 bases and J by 7 bases, 4 bases remained unmatched. CDR3 in DNA: TGTGCCATCAGTGACGGGGGACAGGGAAATTCACCCCTCCACTTT. It specifies CAISDGGQGNSPLHF.

There are a few counts of this clone. This chain uses TRBV27 with TRBJ1-1; D is possibly TRBD1 (5 bases). CDR1 MNHEY and CDR2 SMNVEV come from the germline V gene (reference sequence). The CDR3 contains 14 residues. Between the trimmed V and J ends, which lost 4 bases and 0 bases, there was a span of 9 bases. The CDR3 nucleotides read TGTGCCAGCAGTTCTGAACAGGTGAACACTGAAGCTTTCTTT. It codes for CASSSEQVNTEAFF.

V and J are TRBV28 and TRBJ1-6; D ambiguous. This CDR3 contains 12 residues. V was cut by 11 bases and J by 7 bases, with 12 bases left in between. The germline CDR1 and CDR2 sequences are MDHEN and SYDVKM. The CDR3 loop reads CAYGDGNSPLHF. As DNA, the CDR3 is TGTGCCTACGGGGATGGGAATTCACCCCTCCACTTT.

This clone was found once. The gene calls are TRBV10-2 and TRBJ2-3; D is possibly TRBD2 (5 bases). The V gene's germline CDR1 is WSHSY and CDR2 SAAADI. The CDR3 extends over 11 amino acids. Between the trimmed V and J ends, which lost 4 bases and 8 bases, there was a span of 7 bases. The CDR3 sequence is CASSARGTQYF. The CDR3 DNA follows: TGCGCCAGCAGTGCACGGGGTACGCAGTATTTT.

V is TRBV6-6 and J is TRBJ1-2; D may be TRBD1 (6 bases). The ends were cut back, 10 bases at V and 3 bases at J, with 12 bases in the middle. Per the germline V gene, CDR1 is MNHNY and CDR2 is SVGAGI (reference sequence). CDR3 length equals 12 residues. The CDR3 loop is CATSRTDYGYTF. The CDR3 DNA is TGTGCCACCTCCCGGACAGACTATGGCTACACCTTC.

The chain joins TRBV3-1 (or the pseudogene TRBV3-2) to TRBJ1-4, with D possibly TRBD1 on 6 matching bases. The CDR3 has 16 residues. V was trimmed by 1 base and J by 5 bases, leaving 14 bases between them. Looked up from germline, CDR1 is LGHDT and CDR2 is YNNKEL (reference sequence). CDR3 sequence: CASSQGLGQGNEKLFF. The CDR3 coding sequence is TGTGCCAGCAGCCAAGGCTTGGGCCAGGGGAATGAAAAACTGTTTTTT.

With regard to this clone: Additional DNA sequences in this sample encode the identical CDR3. The rearrangement uses TRBV5-4 and TRBJ1-1, with a tentative D call TRBD1 (6 bases). Germline V gene data show CDR1 as SGHNT and CDR2 as YYREEE (reference sequence). The V and J ends lost 4 bases and 1 base respectively, with 8 bases between them. This CDR3 has 13 residues. CDR3 amino acids: CASSPGQNTEAFF. The DNA of the CDR3 is TGTGCCAGCAGCCCGGGACAGAACACTGAAGCTTTCTTT.

The rearrangement uses TRBV5-1 and TRBJ2-1, with no clear D. The ends were cut back, 3 bases at V and 6 bases at J, with 16 bases in the middle. The CDR3 is 15 residues long. Germline V gene data show CDR1 as SGHRS and CDR2 as YFSETQ. The CDR3 region is CASSSGSPALNEQFF. CDR3 in DNA: TGCGCCAGCAGCTCCGGGTCTCCAGCTCTCAATGAGCAGTTCTTC.

The chain uses TRBV12-3 or TRBV12-4 and TRBJ1-2; 10 nucleotides agree with TRBD1. The CDR3 length is 13 residues. V gave up 7 bases and J gave up 7 bases; unmatched junction bases: 6. In DNA form, the CDR3 reads TGTGCCAGCACCGGACAGGGGGTGGGTGGCTACACCTTC. Amino acids: CASTGQGVGGYTF.

This chain joins TRBV7-3 and TRBJ2-3, with 7 bases lining up with TRBD1. This CDR3 spans 13 amino acids. With 3 bases clipped from V and 6 bases from J, the junction kept 3 bases outside the gene matches. In germline, CDR1 is SGHTA, CDR2 FQGTGA. The CDR3 coding sequence is TGTGCCAGCAGCTTGCTAGGGGGCGATACGCAGTATTTT. Translating gives CASSLLGGDTQYF.

This clone appeared once. The chain is built from TRBV30 and TRBJ1-6; TRBD1 is a possible D gene (5 bases). Germline V gene sequence: CDR1 GTSNPN, CDR2 SVGIG (reference sequence). This CDR3 spans 12 amino acids. Deletions cut 0 bases from V and 14 bases from J, with 11 bases between. The CDR3 DNA is TGTGCCTGGAGTGTAAGCGGGGGGGCCCTCCACTTT. This gives the protein CAWSVSGGALHF.

This clone was recorded once. Additional DNA sequences in this sample encode the identical CDR3. The chain recombines TRBV3-1 (or the pseudogene TRBV3-2) with TRBJ1-2; D is unclear. Trimming stripped 0 bases from V and 4 bases from J, with 9 bases between. Germline CDR1 is LGHDT and CDR2 is YNNKEL (reference sequence). The CDR3 has 14 amino acids. The CDR3, as DNA: TGTGCCAGCAGCCAAGACCCGGGAGGCTATGGCTACACCTTC. Its translation: CASSQDPGGYGYTF.

V is TRBV6-5 and J is TRBJ2-7; D is perhaps TRBD1 (6 bases). This CDR3 has 12 residues. V was pared by 6 bases and J by 7 bases, with 13 bases between. From germline, CDR1 is MNHEY and CDR2 SVGAGI. CDR3 region: CASRGDTWEQYF. The CDR3 DNA is TGTGCCAGCAGGGGGGACACGTGGGAGCAGTACTTC.

The chain has TRBV29-1 and TRBJ2-7; D perhaps matches TRBD1 (6 bases). Trimming removed 3 bases at V and 2 bases at J, with 8 bases between. The CDR3 has 12 amino acids. The germline gives CDR1 SQVTM, CDR2 ANQGSEA. CDR3 sequence: CSVDRGPYEQYF. DNA of the CDR3: TGCAGCGTTGACAGGGGACCCTACGAGCAGTACTTC.

Concerning this clone: Sequence at one end of the junction differs from germline and may be a read error. This chain connects TRBV28 to TRBJ1-5; 7 bases align to TRBD1. The length of the CDR3 is 15 residues. Germline CDR1 MDHEN, CDR2 SYDVKM. For the CDR3, the DNA is TGTGCCAGCGGTTTTGGTACAGGGGGCAATCAGCCCCAGCATTTT. Its translation: CASGFGTGGNQPQHF.

CDR3 in amino acids: CASSQDHGGNTIYF. In DNA form, the CDR3 reads TGTGCCAGCAGCCAAGATCACGGGGGGAACACCATATATTTT. The V call is TRBV3-1 (or the pseudogene TRBV3-2), the J call TRBJ1-3; a weak D match, TRBD1 (5 bases). Germline CDR1 reads LGHDT; CDR2 reads YNNKEL (reference sequence). This CDR3 is 14 amino acids long. V was clipped by 0 bases and J by 7 bases, with 10 bases between them.